The 27 T cell receptor beta chains below all came from one sample that was sequenced in a study of OX40 agonist ivuxolimab in advanced cancers. Assay used: immunoSEQ multiplex PCR; TCRdb lists only in-frame clones, some missing. The sample includes some 80,000 clones, 87% of them seen just once. The input for sequencing was CD4+ or CD8+ T cells sorted from blood, taken in a trial of the OX40 agonist ivuxolimab. These receptors were obtained from an adult with an advanced solid tumor such as melanoma, head and neck, liver or kidney cancer.

The rearrangement uses TRBV30 and TRBJ1-1; 10 positions agree with TRBD1. The CDR3 is 13 residues long. CDR1 is GTSNPN, CDR2 SVGIG, per germline (reference sequence). Losses at the gene ends were 1 base for V and 4 bases for J; bases not matched to a gene: 0. The CDR3 loop is CAWSGQGATEAFF. The CDR3 DNA is TGTGCCTGGAGTGGACAGGGGGCCACTGAAGCTTTCTTT.

For this clone: At one end, the junction sequence differs from germline, possibly due to a read error. The V gene is TRBV7-7, the J gene TRBJ1-1; 9 bases line up with TRBD1. The CDR3 length is 14 residues. Germline V gene data show CDR1 as SSHAT and CDR2 as FNYEAQ (reference sequence). The DNA for the CDR3 is TGTGCTAGCAGCCCCCAGCCGGGACAGGGCGAAGCTTTCTTT. Protein product: CASSPQPGQGEAFF.

The rearrangement uses TRBV18 and TRBJ1-1, with D unclear. Trimming took off 0 bases at V and 1 base at J, with 9 bases between the two ends. The germline gives CDR1 KGHSH, CDR2 LQKENI. This CDR3 comprises 15 residues. The CDR3, as DNA: TGTGCCAGCTCACCACCGGATAGGAAGAACACTGAAGCTTTCTTT. It codes for CASSPPDRKNTEAFF.

The V gene is TRBV7-2, the J gene TRBJ2-3; a possible D gene is TRBD1 (6 bases). This CDR3 has 12 residues. Trimming left V 8 bases short and J 5 bases short, with 11 bases between. CDR1 is SGHTA, CDR2 FQGNSA, per germline. The CDR3 DNA sequence: TGTGCCAGCTCAAAAGGGGGAGATACGCAGTATTTT. It yields the protein CASSKGGDTQYF.

The chain has TRBV11-2 and TRBJ2-1; D unresolved. V was shortened by 2 bases and J by 5 bases, with 7 bases between the two germline ends. The germline gives CDR1 SGHAT, CDR2 FQNNGV. This CDR3 comprises 13 residues. CDR3 in amino acids: CASSLSLNNEQFF. CDR3 nucleotides: TGTGCCAGCAGCTTATCGCTTAACAATGAGCAGTTCTTC.

The rearrangement joins TRBV11-2 to TRBJ1-1; no clear D. The germline V and J ends were trimmed by 1 base and 2 bases, with 8 bases remaining between them. Germline lookup yields CDR1 SGHAT and CDR2 FQNNGV. The CDR3 loop spans 14 amino acids. In DNA form, the CDR3 reads TGTGCCAGCAGCTTAGGAGGTTTCAACACTGAAGCTTTCTTT. This translates into CASSLGGFNTEAFF.

V and J are TRBV2 and TRBJ1-4; D unclear. The CDR3 is made up of 12 amino acids. Germline loops: CDR1 SNHLY, CDR2 FYNNEI. V was trimmed by 6 bases and J by 4 bases, leaving 6 bases between them. In DNA form, the CDR3 reads TGTGCCAGCAGGTGGTTTAATGAAAAACTGTTTTTT. It yields the protein CASRWFNEKLFF. The full variable domain, rest sourced from reference TRBV2 and TRBJ1-4, is EPEVTQTPSHQVTQMGQEVILRCVPISNHLYFYWYRQILGQKVEFLVSFYNNEISEKSEIFDDQFSVERPDGSNFTLKIRSTKLEDSAMYFCASRWFNEKLFFGSGTQLSVL.

This chain joins TRBV30 and TRBJ2-3; perhaps TRBD2 as D (6 bases). The V gene's germline CDR1 is GTSNPN and CDR2 SVGIG (reference sequence). This CDR3 comprises 15 residues. V shed 1 base and J shed 2 bases, with 13 bases lying between them. CDR3 protein: CAWSGRAVYTDTQYF. The CDR3 DNA reads as TGTGCCTGGAGTGGGAGGGCCGTCTACACAGATACGCAGTATTTT.

This clone was detected a few times. V and J are TRBV6-7 and TRBJ1-2, with 10 bases fitting TRBD1. TRBV6-7 is filed as an ORF, its function uncertain. V was pared by 5 bases and J by 3 bases, with 9 bases of the junction left unmatched. The CDR3 contains 16 residues. Written as DNA, the CDR3 is TGTGCCAGCAGTGCCCCAGGGACAGGGGACCACTATGGCTACACCTTC. It translates to CASSAPGTGDHYGYTF.

The chain joins TRBV30 to TRBJ1-1; no firm D call. V was cut by 4 bases and J by 3 bases, with 9 bases left in between. The germline CDR1 and CDR2 sequences are GTSNPN and SVGIG (reference sequence). CDR3 length: 12 amino acids. CDR3 protein: CAWNSLYTEAFF. The CDR3 nucleotides are TGTGCCTGGAATAGTCTCTACACTGAAGCTTTCTTT.

The V call is TRBV7-2, the J call TRBJ1-2; TRBD1 is a possible D gene (5 bases). The CDR3 consists of 15 residues. Trimming left V 2 bases short and J 8 bases short, with 18 bases between. Germline V gene data show CDR1 as SGHTA and CDR2 as FQGNSA. The CDR3 DNA sequence: TGTGCCAGCAGCTTACGGCAGGGAAGTTCAAGCGGCTACACCTTC. Its protein is CASSLRQGSSSGYTF.

The V and J genes are TRBV19 and TRBJ1-2, with 7 bases matching TRBD1. This CDR3 is 13 amino acids long. Germline CDR1 and CDR2: LNHDA and SQIVND (reference sequence). With 5 bases clipped from V and 7 bases from J, the junction kept 7 bases outside the gene matches. The CDR3 DNA follows: TGTGCCAGTAGTGTGACAGGGATCGGTGGCTACACCTTC. This codes for CASSVTGIGGYTF.

CDR3 sequence: CAISESTGDGYTF. Written as DNA, the CDR3 is TGTGCCATCAGTGAGTCAACAGGGGATGGCTACACCTTC. The chain links TRBV10-3 to TRBJ1-2; 7 positions agree with TRBD1. The CDR3 sequence is 13 residues long. The V and J ends lost 0 bases and 6 bases, in that order; junction bases with no gene match: 1. CDR1 ENHRY and CDR2 SYGVKD come from the germline V gene.

This clone was seen a few times. This sequence joins TRBV27 and TRBJ2-2, with 7 bases identical to TRBD1. Germline-derived CDR1 and CDR2 are MNHEY and SMNVEV (reference sequence). The V and J ends lost 4 bases and 5 bases, in that order; junction bases with no gene match: 7. The CDR3 loop spans 15 amino acids. The CDR3 sequence is CASSSGQAITGELFF. For the CDR3, the DNA is TGTGCCAGCAGTTCAGGACAGGCTATAACCGGGGAGCTGTTTTTT.

This chain links TRBV5-1 with TRBJ2-1, with 7 bases identical to TRBD1. J was trimmed by 7 bases and V by 0 bases; bases with no gene match: 4. The CDR3 totals 14 residues. The V gene's germline CDR1 is SGHRS and CDR2 YFSETQ. The DNA of the CDR3 is TGCGCCAGCAGCTTGGCCGGGACAGATAATGAGCAGTTCTTC. Its translation is CASSLAGTDNEQFF.

In its sample, this clone was seen once. The chain joins TRBV7-8 to TRBJ1-2; perhaps TRBD1 as D (5 bases). V was pared by 5 bases and J by 3 bases, with 13 bases between. The CDR3 covers 14 residues. Germline CDR1 and CDR2: SGHVS and FQNEAQ. DNA for the CDR3: TGTGCCAGCAGCCTAGACAGAACGGACTATGGCTACACCTTC. Encoded protein: CASSLDRTDYGYTF. Looking up the rest from reference TRBV7-8 and TRBJ1-2 gives the full variable domain: GAGVSQSPRYKVAKRGQDVALRCDPISGHVSLFWYQQALGQGPEFLTYFQNEAQLDKSGLPSDRFFAERPEGSVSTLKIQRTQQEDSAVYLCASSLDRTDYGYTFGSGTRLTVV.

The chain employs TRBV6-5 and TRBJ1-1; 11 bases align to TRBD1. V shed 5 bases, J shed 8 bases, and the junction held 4 bases outside the gene matches. Looked up from germline, CDR1 is MNHEY and CDR2 is SVGAGI. This CDR3 spans 13 amino acids. The CDR3 DNA sequence: TGTGCCAGCAGTCGGACAGGGGGCCGGGAAGCTTTCTTT. This encodes CASSRTGGREAFF.

J is TRBJ1-6 and V is TRBV7-2; 8 bases align to TRBD1. The V segment lost 1 base and the J segment 9 bases; nucleotides outside the gene matches: 14. The CDR3 length is 18 residues. The germline V gene encodes CDR1 SGHTA and CDR2 FQGNSA. This CDR3 is CASSLDRDRIFFGSPLHF. The CDR3 region has the DNA TGTGCCAGCAGCTTAGACCGGGACAGGATTTTTTTCGGTTCACCCCTCCACTTT. Based on the CDR3 plus reference TRBV7-2 and TRBJ1-6, the full variable domain is GAGVSQSPSNKVTEKGKDVELRCDPISGHTALYWYRQSLGQGLEFLIYFQGNSAPDKSGLPSDRFSAERTGGSVSTLTIQRTQQEDSAVYLCASSLDRDRIFFGSPLHFGNGTRLTVT.

The chain employs TRBV7-2 and TRBJ2-3; possible D gene TRBD2, 6 bases. V was clipped by 2 bases and J by 2 bases, with 14 bases between them. From germline, CDR1 is SGHTA and CDR2 FQGNSA. The CDR3 consists of 16 residues. This CDR3 reads CASSLRGVGDTDTQYF. The CDR3 bases are TGTGCCAGCAGCTTACGCGGGGTTGGGGACACAGATACGCAGTATTTT. Complete variable domain (other parts from reference TRBV7-2 and TRBJ2-3): GAGVSQSPSNKVTEKGKDVELRCDPISGHTALYWYRQSLGQGLEFLIYFQGNSAPDKSGLPSDRFSAERTGGSVSTLTIQRTQQEDSAVYLCASSLRGVGDTDTQYFGPGTRLTVL.

The J gene is TRBJ2-3, the V gene TRBV6-4; possible D gene TRBD1, 6 bases. Trimming shortened V by 3 bases and J by 3 bases, and 10 bases separated the two germline ends. Germline V lookup: CDR1 MRHNA, CDR2 SNTAGT. The CDR3 consists of 14 residues. The CDR3 nucleotides read TGTGCCAGCAGTGAGGGGCAGGGGACAGATACGCAGTATTTT. Translating gives CASSEGQGTDTQYF.

The J gene is TRBJ2-7, the V gene TRBV10-1, with a tentative D call TRBD2 (6 bases). Per the germline V gene, CDR1 is WNHNN and CDR2 is SYGVQD (reference sequence). Trimming pared 5 bases from V and 10 bases from J, leaving 27 bases between. This CDR3 has 16 amino acids. The chain's CDR3 is CASSSHIVAGIPSQYF. The CDR3 coding sequence is TGCGCCAGCAGTTCCCATATCGTCGCGGGGATACCCTCTCAGTACTTC.

The chain combines TRBV6-1 with TRBJ1-1; TRBD1 agrees at 7 bases. The germline CDR1 and CDR2 sequences are MNHNS and SASEGT. This CDR3 is built from 13 residues. V lost 4 bases, J lost 5 bases, and 4 bases stayed unmatched. The CDR3 nucleotides are TGTGCCAGCAGTGCCGTACAGGGGACTGAAGCTTTCTTT. Translated: CASSAVQGTEAFF.

The V gene is TRBV7-4, the J gene TRBJ2-7, with 8 bases lining up with TRBD1. Trimming removed 1 base from V and 5 bases from J; junction bases left unmatched: 10. From germline, CDR1 is SGHVT and CDR2 SQSDAQ. The CDR3 runs 16 residues. The CDR3 is CASSLEERTGFHEQYF. The CDR3 nucleotides read TGTGCCAGCAGCTTAGAGGAGCGGACAGGGTTCCACGAGCAGTACTTC.

V is TRBV27 and J is TRBJ2-5, with 9 bases matching TRBD2. CDR1 and CDR2 from the germline V gene are MNHEY and SMNVEV (reference sequence). Losses at the gene ends were 8 bases for V and 4 bases for J; bases not matched to a gene: 5. This CDR3 comprises 13 residues. CDR3 residues: CASGLAGVETQYF. DNA of the CDR3: TGTGCCAGCGGCTTAGCGGGAGTAGAGACCCAGTACTTC.

The V gene is TRBV7-9, the J gene TRBJ1-2; 8 bases are shared with TRBD1. Germline V lookup: CDR1 SEHNR, CDR2 FQNEAQ (reference sequence). After removal of 3 bases from V and 4 bases from J, the junction contained 4 bases not matched to a gene. The length of the CDR3 is 14 residues. CDR3 amino acids: CASSLQGAPYGYTF. The DNA of the CDR3 is TGTGCCAGCAGCTTGCAGGGGGCGCCCTATGGCTACACCTTC.

This chain uses TRBV5-1 with TRBJ1-1; a possible D gene is TRBD1 (5 bases). The CDR3 is 12 amino acids. V was pared by 4 bases and J by 1 base, with 5 bases between. CDR1 and CDR2 from the germline V gene are SGHRS and YFSETQ. The CDR3 bases are TGCGCCAGCAGCGGGGGGAACACTGAAGCTTTCTTT. It is translated as CASSGGNTEAFF.

The chain recombines TRBV5-1 with TRBJ1-1; 8 nucleotides line up with TRBD1. Germline trimming cut 3 bases from V and 1 base from J; bases unmatched to any gene: 5. Looked up from germline, CDR1 is SGHRS and CDR2 is YFSETQ. This CDR3 has 15 amino acids. CDR3 protein: CASSSGGGWNTEAFF. The CDR3 DNA reads TGCGCCAGCAGCTCAGGGGGCGGTTGGAACACTGAAGCTTTCTTT.